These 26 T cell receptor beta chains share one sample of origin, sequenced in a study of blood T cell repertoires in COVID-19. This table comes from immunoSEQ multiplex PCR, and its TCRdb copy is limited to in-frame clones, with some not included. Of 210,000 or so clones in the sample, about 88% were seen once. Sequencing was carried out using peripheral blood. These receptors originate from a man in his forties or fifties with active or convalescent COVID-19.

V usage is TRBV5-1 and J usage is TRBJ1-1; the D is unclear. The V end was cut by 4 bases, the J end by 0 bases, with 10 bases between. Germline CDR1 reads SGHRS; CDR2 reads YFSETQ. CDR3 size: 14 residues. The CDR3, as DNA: TGCGCCAGCAGCGTGCGAGGGTTGAACACTGAAGCTTTCTTT. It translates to CASSVRGLNTEAFF.

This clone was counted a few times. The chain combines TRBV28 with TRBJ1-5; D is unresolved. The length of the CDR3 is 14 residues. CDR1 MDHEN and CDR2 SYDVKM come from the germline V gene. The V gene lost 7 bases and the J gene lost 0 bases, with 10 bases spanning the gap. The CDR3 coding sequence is TGTGCCAGCACCGAGGGCCATAGCAATCAGCCCCAGCATTTT. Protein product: CASTEGHSNQPQHF.

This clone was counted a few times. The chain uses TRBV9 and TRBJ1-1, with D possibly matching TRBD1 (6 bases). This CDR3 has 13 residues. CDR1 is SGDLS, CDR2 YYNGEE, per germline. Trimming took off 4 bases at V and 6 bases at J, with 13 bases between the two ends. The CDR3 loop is CASSIGQYAEAFF. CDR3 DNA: TGTGCCAGCAGCATAGGACAGTATGCTGAAGCTTTCTTT. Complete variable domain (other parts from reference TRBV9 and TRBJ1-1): DSGVTQTPKHLITATGQRVTLRCSPRSGDLSVYWYQQSLDQGLQFLIQYYNGEERAKGNILERFSAQQFPDLHSELNLSSLELGDSALYFCASSIGQYAEAFFGQGTRLTVV.

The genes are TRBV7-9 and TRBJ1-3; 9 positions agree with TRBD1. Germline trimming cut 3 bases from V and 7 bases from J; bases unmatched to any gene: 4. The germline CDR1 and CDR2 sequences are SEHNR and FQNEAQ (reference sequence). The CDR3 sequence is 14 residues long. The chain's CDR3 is CASSFETGGNTIYF. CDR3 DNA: TGTGCCAGCAGCTTCGAGACAGGGGGGAACACCATATATTTT.

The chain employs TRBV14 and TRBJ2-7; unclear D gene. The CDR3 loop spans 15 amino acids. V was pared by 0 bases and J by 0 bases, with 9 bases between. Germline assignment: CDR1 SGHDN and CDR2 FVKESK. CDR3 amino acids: CASSQEIRFSYEQYF. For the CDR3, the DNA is TGTGCCAGCAGCCAAGAGATCCGGTTCTCCTACGAGCAGTACTTC.

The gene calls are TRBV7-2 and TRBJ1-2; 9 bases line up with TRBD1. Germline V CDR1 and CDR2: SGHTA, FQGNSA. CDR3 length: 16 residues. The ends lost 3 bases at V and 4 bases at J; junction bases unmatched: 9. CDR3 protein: CASSFPGQGGSYGYTF. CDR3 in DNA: TGTGCCAGCAGCTTTCCGGGACAGGGAGGTTCCTATGGCTACACCTTC. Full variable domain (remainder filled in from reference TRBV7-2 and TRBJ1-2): GAGVSQSPSNKVTEKGKDVELRCDPISGHTALYWYRQSLGQGLEFLIYFQGNSAPDKSGLPSDRFSAERTGGSVSTLTIQRTQQEDSAVYLCASSFPGQGGSYGYTFGSGTRLTVV.

The CDR3 region is CASSSIVTGARYGYTF. CDR3 bases: TGTGCCAGCAGTTCCATAGTGACAGGGGCGCGCTATGGCTACACCTTC. J is TRBJ1-2 and V is TRBV27, with TRBD1 matching 8 bases. This CDR3 spans 16 amino acids. Trimming removed 4 bases from V and 4 bases from J; junction bases left unmatched: 11. The germline V gene encodes CDR1 MNHEY and CDR2 SMNVEV (reference sequence).

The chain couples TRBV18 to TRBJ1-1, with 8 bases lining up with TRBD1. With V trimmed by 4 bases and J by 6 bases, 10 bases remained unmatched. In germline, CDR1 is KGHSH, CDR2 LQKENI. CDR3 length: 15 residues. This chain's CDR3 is CASSLLSQGESEAFF. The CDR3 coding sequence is TGTGCCAGCTCACTACTCTCACAGGGGGAGTCTGAAGCTTTCTTT.

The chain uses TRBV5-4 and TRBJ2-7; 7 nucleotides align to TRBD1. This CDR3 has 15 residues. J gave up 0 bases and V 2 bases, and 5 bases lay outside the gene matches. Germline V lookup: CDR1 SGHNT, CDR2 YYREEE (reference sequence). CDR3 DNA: TGTGCCAGCAGCTTTGGACAGGTGAGCTCCTACGAGCAGTACTTC. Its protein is CASSFGQVSSYEQYF.

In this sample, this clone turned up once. This CDR3 reads CASSPGRAINYGYTF. The CDR3 DNA sequence: TGTGCCAGCAGCCCCGGCAGGGCCATTAACTATGGCTACACCTTC. The rearrangement links TRBV11-2 to TRBJ1-2, with D perhaps TRBD1 (5 bases). CDR1 SGHAT and CDR2 FQNNGV come from the germline V gene. The CDR3 spans 15 residues. Trimming stripped 5 bases from V and 1 base from J, with 14 bases between.

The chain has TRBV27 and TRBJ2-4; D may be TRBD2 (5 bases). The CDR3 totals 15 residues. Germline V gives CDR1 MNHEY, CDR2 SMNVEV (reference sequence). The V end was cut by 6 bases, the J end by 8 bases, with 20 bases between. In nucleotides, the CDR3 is TGTGCCAGCAGGACTACCCGGGCCCCCACAGACATTCAGTACTTC. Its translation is CASRTTRAPTDIQYF.

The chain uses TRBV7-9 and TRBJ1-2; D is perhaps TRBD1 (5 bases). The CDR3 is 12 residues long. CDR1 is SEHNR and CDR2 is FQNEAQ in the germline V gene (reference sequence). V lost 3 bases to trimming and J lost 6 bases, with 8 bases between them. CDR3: CASSFTGDGYTF. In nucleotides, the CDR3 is TGTGCCAGCAGCTTTACGGGGGATGGCTACACCTTC.

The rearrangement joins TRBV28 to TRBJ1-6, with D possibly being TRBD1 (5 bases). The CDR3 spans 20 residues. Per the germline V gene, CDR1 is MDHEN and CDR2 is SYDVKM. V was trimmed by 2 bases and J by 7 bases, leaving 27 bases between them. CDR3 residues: CASSLGTAGFSKSGNSPLHF. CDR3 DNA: TGTGCCAGCAGTTTAGGAACTGCAGGGTTCAGTAAGTCTGGAAATTCACCCCTCCACTTT.

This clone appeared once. The CDR3 sequence is CASSLIGTGQYF. As DNA, the CDR3 is TGTGCCAGCAGCTTGATCGGTACAGGCCAGTACTTC. The J gene is TRBJ2-5, the V gene TRBV7-9; tentatively, D is TRBD1 (5 bases). V was shortened by 3 bases and J by 10 bases, with 12 bases between the two germline ends. Germline CDR1 is SEHNR and CDR2 is FQNEAQ (reference sequence). CDR3 length: 12 amino acids.

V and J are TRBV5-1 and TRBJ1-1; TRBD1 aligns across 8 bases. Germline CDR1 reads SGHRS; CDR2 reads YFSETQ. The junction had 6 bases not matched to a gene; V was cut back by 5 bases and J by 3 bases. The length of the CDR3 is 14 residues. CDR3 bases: TGCGCCAGCAGTCCTCAGGGGGCGGACACTGAAGCTTTCTTT. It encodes CASSPQGADTEAFF.

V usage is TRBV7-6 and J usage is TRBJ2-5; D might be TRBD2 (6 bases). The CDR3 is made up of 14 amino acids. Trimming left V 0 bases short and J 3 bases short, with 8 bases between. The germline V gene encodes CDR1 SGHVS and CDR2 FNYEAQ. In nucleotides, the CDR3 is TGTGCCAGCAGCTTAGCTCCGGGGGAAGAGACCCAGTACTTC. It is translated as CASSLAPGEETQYF.

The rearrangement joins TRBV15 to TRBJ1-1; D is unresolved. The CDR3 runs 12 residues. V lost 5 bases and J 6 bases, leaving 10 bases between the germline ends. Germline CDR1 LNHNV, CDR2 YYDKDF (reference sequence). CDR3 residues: CATSGPISEAFF. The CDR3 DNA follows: TGTGCCACCAGCGGGCCCATTTCTGAAGCTTTCTTT.

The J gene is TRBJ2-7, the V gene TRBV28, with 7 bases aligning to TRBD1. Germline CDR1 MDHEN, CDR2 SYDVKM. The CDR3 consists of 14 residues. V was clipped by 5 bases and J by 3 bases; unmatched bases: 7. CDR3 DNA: TGTGCCAGCAGTGAAATTGGGACAGACTACGAGCAGTACTTC. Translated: CASSEIGTDYEQYF. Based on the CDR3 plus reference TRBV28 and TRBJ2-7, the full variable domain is DVKVTQSSRYLVKRTGEKVFLECVQDMDHENMFWYRQDPGLGLRLIYFSYDVKMKEKGDIPEGYSVSREKKERFSLILESASTNQTSMYLCASSEIGTDYEQYFGPGTRLTVT.

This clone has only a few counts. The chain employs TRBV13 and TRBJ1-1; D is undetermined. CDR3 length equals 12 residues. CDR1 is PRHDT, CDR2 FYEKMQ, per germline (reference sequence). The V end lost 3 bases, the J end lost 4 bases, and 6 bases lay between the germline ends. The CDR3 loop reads CASSFQATEAFF. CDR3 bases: TGTGCCAGCAGCTTTCAAGCCACTGAAGCTTTCTTT.

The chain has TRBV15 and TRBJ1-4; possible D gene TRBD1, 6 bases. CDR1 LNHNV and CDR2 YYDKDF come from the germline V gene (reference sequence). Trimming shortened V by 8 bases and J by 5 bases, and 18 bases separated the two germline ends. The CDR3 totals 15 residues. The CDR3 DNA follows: TGTGCCACCCGGAGAGCCACAGGACAGAATGAAAAACTGTTTTTT. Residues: CATRRATGQNEKLFF.

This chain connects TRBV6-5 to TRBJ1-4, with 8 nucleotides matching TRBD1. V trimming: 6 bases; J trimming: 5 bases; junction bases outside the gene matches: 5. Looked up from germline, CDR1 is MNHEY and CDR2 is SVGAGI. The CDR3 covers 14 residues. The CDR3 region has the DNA TGTGCCAGCAGCGCGGACAGGGTGAATGAAAAACTGTTTTTT. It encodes CASSADRVNEKLFF.

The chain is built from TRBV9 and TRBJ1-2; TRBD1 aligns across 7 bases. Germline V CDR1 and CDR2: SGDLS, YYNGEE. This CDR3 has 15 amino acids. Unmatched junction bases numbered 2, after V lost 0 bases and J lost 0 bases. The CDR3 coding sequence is TGTGCCAGCAGCGTAGGGGACAGCGCTAACTATGGCTACACCTTC. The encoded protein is CASSVGDSANYGYTF.

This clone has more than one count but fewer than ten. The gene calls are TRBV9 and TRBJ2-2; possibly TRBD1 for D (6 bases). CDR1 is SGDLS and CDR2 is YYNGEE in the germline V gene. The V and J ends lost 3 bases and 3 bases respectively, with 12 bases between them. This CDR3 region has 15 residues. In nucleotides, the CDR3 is TGTGCCAGCAGCGCAACAGGGCTCGACACCGGGGAGCTGTTTTTT. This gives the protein CASSATGLDTGELFF.

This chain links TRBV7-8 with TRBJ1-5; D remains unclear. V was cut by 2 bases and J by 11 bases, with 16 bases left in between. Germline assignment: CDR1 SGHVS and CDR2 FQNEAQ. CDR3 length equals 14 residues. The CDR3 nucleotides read TGTGCCAGCAGCTTAAGTTGGCCGGAGGTGGCCCAGCATTTT. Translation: CASSLSWPEVAQHF.

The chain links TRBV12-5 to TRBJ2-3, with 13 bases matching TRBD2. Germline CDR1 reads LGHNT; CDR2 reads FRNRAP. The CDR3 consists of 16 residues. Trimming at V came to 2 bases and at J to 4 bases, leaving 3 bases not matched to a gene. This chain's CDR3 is CASGLWTSGGSDTQYF. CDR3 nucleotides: TGTGCTAGTGGTTTGTGGACTAGCGGGGGTTCAGATACGCAGTATTTT. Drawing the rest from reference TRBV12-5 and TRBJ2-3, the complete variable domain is DARVTQTPRHKVTEMGQEVTMRCQPILGHNTVFWYRQTMMQGLELLAYFRNRAPLDDSGMPKDRFSAEMPDATLATLKIQPSEPRDSAVYFCASGLWTSGGSDTQYFGPGTRLTVL.

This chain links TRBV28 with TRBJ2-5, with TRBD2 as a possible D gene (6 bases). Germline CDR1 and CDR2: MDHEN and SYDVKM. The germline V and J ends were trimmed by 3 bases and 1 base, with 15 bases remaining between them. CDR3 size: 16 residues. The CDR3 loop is CASSFSREISQETQYF. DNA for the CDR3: TGTGCCAGCAGTTTCTCCCGGGAGATCTCCCAAGAGACCCAGTACTTC.